This T cell receptor beta chain was recorded in a study of regulatory T cells in long-lasting Graves disease. The study, taken as a whole, reports: Sampling was limited to peripheral blood rather than thyroid tissue.

Trimming took off 1 base at V and 0 bases at J, with 7 bases between the two ends. This CDR3 contains 15 residues. Germline V lookup: CDR1 SGHNT, CDR2 YENEEA. This clonotype was seen ten or more times. Its antigen is not identified. Investigators prepared the TCR beta libraries by applying iRepertoire HTBI primers and Arm-PCR of CDR3 regions. TCRdb itself ran the multiplex PCR reads through MiXCR, one entry per CDR3 protein. The data show about 430,000 distinct CDR3 sequences, with about 15% seen just once and approximately 7.6% held by the top ten. Indicated time point: newly diagnosed GD, antithyroid drugs for less than 3 months. Preparation of the TCR library used RNA extracted from PBMCs. Separately, the same data were catalogued under a study of T cells in Graves' hyperthyroidism and ophthalmopathy. That publication notes: HTBI primers were used for first-round RT-PCR of the TCR CDR3.

Specimen: peripheral blood mononuclear cells (PBMCs), collected at new diagnosis, from a patient treated with antithyroid drugs. The clonotype originates from a woman in her thirties or forties with Graves disease. This chain connects TRBV11-3 to TRBJ1-3, with a possible D match to TRBD1 (5 bases). The CDR3 here is CASSLGGTSGNTIYF. CDR3 nucleotides: TGTGCCAGCAGCTTAGGGGGGACCTCTGGAAACACCATATATTTT.